Shown below are 2 T cell receptor beta chains from a single sample sequenced in a study of blood T cell repertoires in COVID-19. Assay used: immunoSEQ multiplex PCR; TCRdb lists only in-frame clones, some missing. The sample contains roughly 31,000 clones, 90% of which appear only once. Sequencing used peripheral blood. The source is a man between 60 and 70 years old with active COVID-19.

This chain connects TRBV3-1 (or the pseudogene TRBV3-2) to TRBJ1-2; 9 bases agree with TRBD1. The V and J ends lost 11 bases and 6 bases, in that order; junction bases with no gene match: 4. The CDR3 consists of 11 residues. CDR1 LGHDT and CDR2 YNNKEL come from the germline V gene (reference sequence). DNA of the CDR3: TGTGCCGGGGGGACAGGGCATGGCTACACCTTC. This codes for CAGGTGHGYTF.

DNA of the CDR3: TGTGCCAGCAGCCAAAATGCACAAGTCAACTATGGCTACACCTTC. It yields the protein CASSQNAQVNYGYTF. The chain links TRBV4-2 to TRBJ1-2; no firm D call. The CDR3 has 15 residues. The germline V gene encodes CDR1 LGHNA and CDR2 YNFKEQ. With 2 bases removed from V and 2 bases from J, the gap between germline ends came to 12 bases.